The entry that follows covers one T cell receptor (beta chain) sequence. The data derive from a study of blood T cell repertoires in COVID-19. Study-level background: Whether acute or convalescent, the COVID-19 samples came from the United States, Italy and Spain.

The method was immunoSEQ multiplex PCR; TCRdb's version includes in-frame clones alone and lacks a portion of them. Here the sample spans around 300,000 clones, nearly 90% being singletons. Per germline, CDR1 SGHTA and CDR2 FQGTGA. This CDR3 region has 19 residues. V shed 5 bases and J 5 bases; nucleotides not matched to a gene: 15. In assigning cohorts, the study relied on participant-reported clinical history. This rearrangement joins TRBV7-3 to TRBJ2-5; 15 nucleotides align to TRBD2. Source material: PBMCs or T cells enriched from blood (not recorded which). This clonotype originated in a woman under 30 with acute COVID-19. The CDR3 DNA follows: TGTGCCAGCAGCCTATCCCCTCTAGGACTAGCGGGAGGGCAGGAGACCCAGTACTTC. This codes for CASSLSPLGLAGGQETQYF. The full variable domain, completed using reference TRBV7-3 and TRBJ2-5, is GAGVSQTPSNKVTEKGKYVELRCDPISGHTALYWYRQSLGQGPEFLIYFQGTGAADDSGLPNDRFFAVRPEGSVSTLKIQRTERGDSAVYLCASSLSPLGLAGGQETQYFGPGTRLLVL.